This TCR beta chain was obtained from a study of post-analysis software for immune sequencing data. Study-wide findings and caveats: People with multiple sclerosis had a significantly lower normalized Chao1 diversity than controls did. Elevated frequency relative to controls characterized four or five TRBV segments in patients, TRBV5-6, TRBV5-1 and TRBV20-1 among them.

This CDR3 contains 14 residues. Germline CDR1 reads MNHEY; CDR2 reads SVGAGI. The V segment lost 8 bases and the J segment 5 bases; nucleotides outside the gene matches: 5. This clonotype was seen at least ten times. What it binds is unknown. Researchers reported that TCR beta cDNA libraries carried unique molecular identifiers. Via MiXCR, TCRdb re-called the PCR reads, giving one row per CDR3 protein. The data contain 250,000 to 300,000 distinct CDR3 sequences, 35% to 40% of them seen just once; the ten biggest clones take up approximately 4.6%. The TCR sequence derives from a girl aged 5-17 years with multiple sclerosis. J is TRBJ1-6 and V is TRBV6-5, with 8 bases aligning to TRBD1. The sequenced sample consisted of blood. As DNA, the CDR3 is TGTGCCAGCCACCGGGACAGGCATAATTCACCCCTCCACTTT. Translating gives CASHRDRHNSPLHF.